A selection of T cell receptor beta chains follows, all from one sample in a study of T cell clones after liver transplantation. Only in-frame clones appear in the TCRdb table, and some are missing; sequencing was by immunoSEQ multiplex PCR. This sample has about 33,000 clones; approximately 96% occur once, and the top ten carry more than 25%. The input for sequencing was CD8+ T cells from blood, taken 12 months after liver transplant. These receptor sequences come from a human patient who received a liver transplant. Certain T cells may be donor cells from the graft. The CDR3 runs from the conserved cysteine through the conserved F or W. The D gene is left open where the match is weak. Rows give clone size only sometimes, using once, few, many, or a class for an expanded clone.

len	abundance	v_gene	j_gene	d_gene	CDR3aa	CDR3nt
14	.	TRBV7-9	TRBJ2-3	.	CASSFRAATDTQYF	TGTGCCAGCAGCTTCAGAGCCGCGACAGATACGCAGTATTTT
14	.	TRBV7-7	TRBJ2-1	.	CASSSGTRSVEQFF	TGTGCCAGCAGCTCAGGGACCCGCAGCGTTGAGCAGTTCTTC
15	.	TRBV5-6	TRBJ1-1	TRBD1	CASSAGTGLNTEAFF	TGTGCCAGCAGTGCTGGGACAGGGTTGAACACTGAAGCTTTCTTT
15	once	TRBV7-9	TRBJ2-7	TRBD2	CASSLSTSGTFEQYF	TGTGCCAGCAGCTTATCTACTAGCGGGACCTTCGAGCAGTACTTC
15	.	TRBV7-8	TRBJ1-2	.	CASSPWESGEDGYTF	TGTGCCAGCAGCCCTTGGGAAAGCGGGGAGGATGGCTACACCTTC
17	.	TRBV29-1	TRBJ2-7	.	CSVVRQVTGLTPYEQYF	TGCAGCGTTGTTAGACAAGTCACAGGGCTCACCCCCTACGAGCAGTACTTC
15	.	TRBV27	TRBJ2-1	TRBD2	CASTLTSGIYNEQFF	TGTGCCAGCACCTTGACTAGCGGTATCTACAATGAGCAGTTCTTC
20	.	TRBV14	TRBJ1-3	.	CASSQDYVPSEVTSGNTIYF	TGTGCCAGCAGCCAAGATTACGTCCCGAGCGAGGTTACCTCTGGAAACACCATATATTTT
16	.	TRBV7-6	TRBJ1-1	.	CASSVLLGPLNTEAFF	TGTGCCAGCAGCGTCCTACTGGGACCGCTGAACACTGAAGCTTTCTTT
13	once	TRBV27	TRBJ1-1	TRBD1	CASSDRDDTEAFF	TGTGCCAGCAGTGACAGGGATGATACTGAAGCTTTCTTT
12	.	TRBV2	TRBJ2-7	.	CASRGRVHEQYF	TGTGCCAGCAGGGGACGCGTCCACGAGCAGTACTTC
15	.	TRBV7-7	TRBJ2-3	.	CASSLEAGGTDTQYF	TGTGCTAGCAGCTTAGAAGCGGGTGGCACAGATACGCAGTATTTT
19	.	TRBV30	TRBJ1-5	TRBD1	CAWSVQVRGPEYSNQPQHF	TGTGCCTGGAGTGTACAGGTCAGGGGGCCTGAATATAGCAATCAGCCCCAGCATTTT
14	.	TRBV7-9	TRBJ2-5	.	CASSPNRGGETQYF	TGTGCCAGCAGTCCTAATAGGGGCGGGGAGACCCAGTACTTC
14	.	TRBV7-9	TRBJ2-7	TRBD2	CASSSGRTTYEQYF	TGTGCCAGCAGCTCCGGGAGGACCACCTACGAGCAGTACTTC
13	.	TRBV29-1	TRBJ2-2	.	CSSRLKYTGELFF	TGCAGCTCCCGACTAAAATACACCGGGGAGCTGTTTTTT
16	.	TRBV27	TRBJ2-1	.	CASSLLARGIYNEQFF	TGTGCCAGCAGTTTACTGGCTCGCGGGATCTACAATGAGCAGTTCTTC
18	.	TRBV6-1	TRBJ2-1	.	CASSEAMWQGGAYNEQFF	TGTGCCAGCAGTGAAGCGATGTGGCAGGGGGGTGCCTACAATGAGCAGTTCTTC
12	.	TRBV15	TRBJ1-3	.	CATVGRDNTIYF	TGTGCCACTGTTGGGCGGGACAACACCATATATTTT
11	.	TRBV20-1	TRBJ2-2	.	CTRGTAGELFF	TGCACCCGGGGAACGGCCGGGGAGCTGTTTTTT
11	.	TRBV6-5	TRBJ2-5	.	CASSYQGTQYF	TGTGCCAGCAGTTACCAGGGGACCCAGTACTTC
13	.	TRBV19	TRBJ1-1	.	CASSIGEGRQAFF	TGTGCCAGTAGTATAGGTGAGGGCCGACAAGCTTTCTTT
17	.	TRBV7-6	TRBJ2-7	TRBD2	CASSLDRGLAGRYEQYF	TGTGCCAGCAGCTTAGACCGGGGACTAGCGGGGAGATACGAGCAGTACTTC
12	.	TRBV2	TRBJ2-1	TRBD1	CADSRGLNEQFF	TGTGCGGACAGCAGGGGGCTGAATGAGCAGTTCTTC
14	.	TRBV12-5	TRBJ1-5	TRBD1	CASGLGQGYQPQHF	TGTGCTAGTGGTTTGGGACAGGGATATCAGCCCCAGCATTTT
13	.	TRBV5-6	TRBJ2-5	.	CASSLRVQETQYF	TGTGCCAGCAGCCTTCGGGTCCAAGAGACCCAGTACTTC
16	.	TRBV19	TRBJ2-1	TRBD2	CASQGLDGPRSNEQFF	TGTGCCAGTCAGGGACTAGACGGGCCTCGGTCCAATGAGCAGTTCTTC
10	.	TRBV19	TRBJ1-1	.	CASGGPEAFF	TGTGCCAGTGGGGGGCCTGAAGCTTTCTTT
14	.	TRBV6-5	TRBJ1-5	.	CASSPRVMGQPQHF	TGTGCCAGCTCCCCCCGGGTAATGGGTCAGCCCCAGCATTTT
15	.	TRBV6-5	TRBJ2-1	.	CASSYRRDSYNEQFF	TGTGCCAGCAGTTACCGGCGGGACTCCTACAATGAGCAGTTCTTC
15	.	TRBV11-2	TRBJ2-1	.	CASSGSQGSYNEQFF	TGTGCCAGCAGCGGCTCCCAGGGGTCCTACAATGAGCAGTTCTTC
16	once	TRBV7-2	TRBJ2-5	.	CASSLGAGWAQETQYF	TGTGCCAGCAGCTTAGGAGCAGGGTGGGCCCAAGAGACCCAGTACTTC
17	.	TRBV5-1	TRBJ2-3	.	CASSLAPPGYSTDTQYF	TGCGCCAGCAGCTTGGCCCCGCCAGGGTATAGCACAGATACGCAGTATTTT
10	.	TRBV2	TRBJ1-2	.	CASIFGSYTF	TGTGCCAGCATTTTTGGCAGCTACACCTTC
15	.	TRBV6-5	TRBJ1-1	.	CASSYSVGGRTEAFF	TGTGCCAGCAGTTACTCTGTCGGGGGGAGAACTGAAGCTTTCTTT
15	.	TRBV7-9	TRBJ2-3	.	CAIVLRDVSEDTQYF	TGTGCCATCGTCCTGAGGGACGTCTCCGAGGATACGCAGTATTTT
15	.	TRBV13	TRBJ1-2	TRBD1	CASSLGQGANYGYTF	TGTGCCAGCAGCCTGGGACAGGGGGCGAACTATGGCTACACCTTC
17	.	TRBV7-3	TRBJ2-1	.	CASSLTLARSSYNEQFF	TGTGCCAGCAGCCTGACTCTAGCTAGGAGCTCCTACAATGAGCAGTTCTTC
16	.	TRBV27	TRBJ1-2	.	CASSPIPPGADYGYTF	TGTGCCAGCAGTCCCATCCCCCCGGGGGCGGACTATGGCTACACCTTC
13	.	TRBV11-2	TRBJ2-1	.	CASSLVWDNEQFF	TGTGCCAGCAGCTTAGTATGGGACAATGAGCAGTTCTTC
16	.	TRBV14	TRBJ2-3	TRBD2	CASSTRTSGYTDTQYF	TGTGCCAGCAGCACACGGACTAGCGGGTACACAGATACGCAGTATTTT
15	.	TRBV6-1	TRBJ2-1	TRBD2	CASRSLAGVINEQFF	TGTGCCAGCCGGTCGCTAGCGGGAGTGATAAATGAGCAGTTCTTC
15	.	TRBV5-5	TRBJ1-5	.	CASSLEGGLNQPQHF	TGTGCCAGCAGCTTGGAAGGGGGTCTTAATCAGCCCCAGCATTTT
13	.	TRBV6-1	TRBJ2-1	.	CASRGGSYNEQFF	TGTGCCAGCAGGGGCGGCTCCTACAATGAGCAGTTCTTC
17	.	TRBV15	TRBJ2-3	.	CATSRVLGQTITDTQYF	TGTGCCACCAGCAGAGTTCTTGGGCAGACGATCACAGATACGCAGTATTTT
17	.	TRBV7-2	TRBJ2-3	.	CASSLLFGDAGTDTQYF	TGTGCCAGCAGCTTATTATTCGGGGATGCAGGCACAGATACGCAGTATTTT
13	.	TRBV10-3	TRBJ2-7	TRBD2	CAIKPAGEYEQYF	TGTGCCATCAAGCCAGCGGGAGAATACGAGCAGTACTTC
14	once	TRBV13	TRBJ1-4	.	CASSLGKGNEKLFF	TGTGCCAGCAGCTTAGGTAAAGGTAATGAAAAACTGTTTTTT
13	.	TRBV7-3	TRBJ2-1	.	CASSLGLYNEQFF	TGTGCCAGCAGCTTAGGTCTTTACAATGAGCAGTTCTTC
15	.	TRBV28	TRBJ2-5	.	CASTGGQEYQETQYF	TGTGCCAGCACCGGGGGGCAGGAATATCAAGAGACCCAGTACTTC
15	.	TRBV14	TRBJ2-5	.	CASSRKGREEETQYF	TGTGCCAGCAGCCGGAAGGGTCGGGAAGAAGAGACCCAGTACTTC
12	.	TRBV7-9	TRBJ2-1	.	CASSAPGNEQFF	TGTGCCAGCAGCGCCCCGGGAAATGAGCAGTTCTTC
15	.	TRBV4-1	TRBJ2-7	.	CASSQGDRQVYEQYF	TGCGCCAGCAGCCAAGGCGACCGACAGGTGTACGAGCAGTACTTC
15	.	TRBV9	TRBJ2-1	.	CASSVGGATYNEQFF	TGTGCCAGCAGCGTTGGGGGGGCTACCTACAATGAGCAGTTCTTC
14	once	TRBV5-1	TRBJ2-7	.	CASSLDSVSYEQYF	TGCGCCAGCAGCCTAGACAGCGTCTCCTACGAGCAGTACTTC